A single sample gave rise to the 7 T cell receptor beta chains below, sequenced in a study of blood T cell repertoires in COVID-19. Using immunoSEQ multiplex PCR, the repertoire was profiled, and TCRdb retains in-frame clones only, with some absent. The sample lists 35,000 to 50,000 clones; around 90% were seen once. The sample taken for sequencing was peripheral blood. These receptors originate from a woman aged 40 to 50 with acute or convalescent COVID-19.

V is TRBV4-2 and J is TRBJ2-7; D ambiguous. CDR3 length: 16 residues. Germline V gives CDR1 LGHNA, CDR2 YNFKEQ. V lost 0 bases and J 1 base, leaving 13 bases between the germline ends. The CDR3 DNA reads TGTGCCAGCAGCCAAGATTACAGCATCCCATCCTACGAGCAGTACTTC. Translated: CASSQDYSIPSYEQYF.

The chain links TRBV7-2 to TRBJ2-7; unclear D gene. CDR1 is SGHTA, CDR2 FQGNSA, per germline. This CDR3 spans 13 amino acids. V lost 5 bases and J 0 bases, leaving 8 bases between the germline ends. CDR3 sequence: CASSTEPSYEQYF. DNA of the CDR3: TGTGCCAGCAGCACAGAACCCTCCTACGAGCAGTACTTC. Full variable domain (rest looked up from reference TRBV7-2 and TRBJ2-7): GAGVSQSPSNKVTEKGKDVELRCDPISGHTALYWYRQSLGQGLEFLIYFQGNSAPDKSGLPSDRFSAERTGGSVSTLTIQRTQQEDSAVYLCASSTEPSYEQYFGPGTRLTVT.

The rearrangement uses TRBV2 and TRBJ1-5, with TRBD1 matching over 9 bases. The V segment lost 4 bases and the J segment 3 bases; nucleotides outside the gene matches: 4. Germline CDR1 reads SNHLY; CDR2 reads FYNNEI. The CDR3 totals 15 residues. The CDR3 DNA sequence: TGTGCCAGCAGTGCGGACAGGGGATACAATCAGCCCCAGCATTTT. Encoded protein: CASSADRGYNQPQHF.

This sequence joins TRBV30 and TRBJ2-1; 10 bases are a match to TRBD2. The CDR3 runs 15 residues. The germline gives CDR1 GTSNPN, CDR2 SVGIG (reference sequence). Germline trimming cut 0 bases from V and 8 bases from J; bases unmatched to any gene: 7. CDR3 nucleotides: TGTGCCTGGAGTGTACTAGCGGGAACGATAGATGAGCAGTTCTTC. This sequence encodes CAWSVLAGTIDEQFF.

The CDR3 DNA reads TGTGCCAGCAGCCCGGACAGCTATGGCTACACCTTC. Protein product: CASSPDSYGYTF. The genes are TRBV5-4 and TRBJ1-2; tentative D call: TRBD1 (6 bases). The V gene lost 4 bases and the J gene lost 4 bases, with 8 bases spanning the gap. This CDR3 contains 12 residues. Germline V gene sequence: CDR1 SGHNT, CDR2 YYREEE (reference sequence).

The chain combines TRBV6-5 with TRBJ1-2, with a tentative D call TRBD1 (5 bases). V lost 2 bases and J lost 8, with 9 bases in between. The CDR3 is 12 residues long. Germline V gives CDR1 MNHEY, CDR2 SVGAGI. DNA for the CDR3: TGTGCCAGCAGTTACAGGGGCAGGGGCTACACCTTC. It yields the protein CASSYRGRGYTF.

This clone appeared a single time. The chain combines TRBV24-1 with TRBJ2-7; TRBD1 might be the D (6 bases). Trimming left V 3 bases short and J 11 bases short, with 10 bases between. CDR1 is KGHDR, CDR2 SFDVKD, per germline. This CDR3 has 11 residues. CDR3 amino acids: CATSDGDTEYF. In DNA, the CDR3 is TGTGCCACCAGTGATGGGGACACGGAGTACTTC.